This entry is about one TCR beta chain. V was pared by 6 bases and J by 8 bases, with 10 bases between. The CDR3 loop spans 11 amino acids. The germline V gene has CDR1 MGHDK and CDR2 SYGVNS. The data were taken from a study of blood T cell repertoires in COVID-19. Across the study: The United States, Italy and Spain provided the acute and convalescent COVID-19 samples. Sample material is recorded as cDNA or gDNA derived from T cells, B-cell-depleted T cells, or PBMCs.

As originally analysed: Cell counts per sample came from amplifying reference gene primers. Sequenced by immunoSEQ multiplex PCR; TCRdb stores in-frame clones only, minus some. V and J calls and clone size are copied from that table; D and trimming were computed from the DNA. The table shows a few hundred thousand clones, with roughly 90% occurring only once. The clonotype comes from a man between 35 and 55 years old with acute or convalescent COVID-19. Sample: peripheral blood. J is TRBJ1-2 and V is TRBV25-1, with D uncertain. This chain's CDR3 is CASSPGNGYTF. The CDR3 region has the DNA TGTGCCAGCAGCCCGGGAAACGGCTACACCTTC.